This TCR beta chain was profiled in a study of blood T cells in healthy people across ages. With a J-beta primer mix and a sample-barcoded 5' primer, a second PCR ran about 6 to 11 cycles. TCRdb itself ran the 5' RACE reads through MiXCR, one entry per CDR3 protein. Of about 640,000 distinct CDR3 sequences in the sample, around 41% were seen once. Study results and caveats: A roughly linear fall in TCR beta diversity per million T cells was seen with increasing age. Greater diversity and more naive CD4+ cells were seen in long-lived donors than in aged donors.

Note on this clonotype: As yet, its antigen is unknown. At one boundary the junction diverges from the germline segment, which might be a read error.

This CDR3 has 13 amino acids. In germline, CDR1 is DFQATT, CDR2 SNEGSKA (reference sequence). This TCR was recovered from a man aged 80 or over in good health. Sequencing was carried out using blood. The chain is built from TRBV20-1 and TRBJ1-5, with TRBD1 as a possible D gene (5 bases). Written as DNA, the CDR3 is TGCAGTACTAGATCACGGGGCAGTCAGCCCCAGCATTTT. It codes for CSTRSRGSQPQHF.